This T cell receptor beta chain derives from a study of blood T cell repertoires in COVID-19. Study in general: Researchers got acute and convalescent COVID-19 samples from the United States, Italy and Spain.

Trimming shortened V by 2 bases and J by 1 base, and 21 bases separated the two germline ends. There are 19 residues in the CDR3. In germline, CDR1 is SEHNR, CDR2 FQNEAQ (reference sequence). TCRdb keeps only in-frame clones here, not all; method: immunoSEQ multiplex PCR. The sample has more than 120,000 clones, 85% to 90% seen once. Sequencing was performed on peripheral blood. The genes are TRBV7-9 and TRBJ2-4; TRBD2 might be the D (5 bases). This TCR came from a woman between 45 and 60 years old with active or convalescent COVID-19. The CDR3 loop reads CASSLIRAPPWRAKNIQYF. CDR3 sequence (DNA): TGTGCCAGCAGCTTAATAAGGGCTCCTCCGTGGAGGGCCAAAAACATTCAGTACTTC.